The entry that follows covers one TCR beta chain sequence. CDR1 SGDLS and CDR2 YYNGEE come from the germline V gene. The ends lost 4 bases at V and 3 bases at J; junction bases unmatched: 21. CDR3 length: 20 amino acids. This record comes from a study of shared T cell receptors in the human thymus. Profiling relied on immunoSEQ multiplex PCR, and the TCRdb table lists in-frame clones only, not all of them. Of approximately 760,000 clones in the sample, approximately 83% were seen once. These data were likewise used in another study, on human thymus T cells. That source notes: Thymic and blood repertoires appeared to show biased V and J gene usage.

The gene calls are TRBV9 and TRBJ2-5; TRBD2 agrees at 10 bases. The receptor's source is a girl less than two years old with a congenital heart defect. Material for sequencing was thymocytes. CDR3 loop: CASSRSPIAGGPWTKETQYF. In DNA, the CDR3 is TGTGCCAGCAGCCGCTCCCCTATAGCGGGGGGACCCTGGACCAAAGAGACCCAGTACTTC.